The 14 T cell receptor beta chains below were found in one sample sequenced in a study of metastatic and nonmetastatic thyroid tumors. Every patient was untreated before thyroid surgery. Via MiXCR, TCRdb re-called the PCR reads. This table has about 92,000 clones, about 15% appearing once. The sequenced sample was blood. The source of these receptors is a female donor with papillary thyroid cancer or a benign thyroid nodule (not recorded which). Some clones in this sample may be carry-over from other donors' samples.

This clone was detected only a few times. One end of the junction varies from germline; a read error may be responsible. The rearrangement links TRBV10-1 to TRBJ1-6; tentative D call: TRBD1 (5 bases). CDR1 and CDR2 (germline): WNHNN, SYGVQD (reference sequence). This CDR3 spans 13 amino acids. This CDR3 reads CANQDTSNSHLHF. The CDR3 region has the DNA TGCGCCAACCAGGACACCTCTAATTCACACCTCCACTTT.

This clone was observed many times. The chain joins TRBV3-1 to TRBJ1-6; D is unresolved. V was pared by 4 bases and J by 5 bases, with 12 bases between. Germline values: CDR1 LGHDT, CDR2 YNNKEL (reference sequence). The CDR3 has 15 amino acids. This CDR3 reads CASSLFGVDNSPLHF. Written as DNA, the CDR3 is TGTGCCAGCAGCCTTTTCGGGGTTGATAATTCACCCCTCCACTTT.

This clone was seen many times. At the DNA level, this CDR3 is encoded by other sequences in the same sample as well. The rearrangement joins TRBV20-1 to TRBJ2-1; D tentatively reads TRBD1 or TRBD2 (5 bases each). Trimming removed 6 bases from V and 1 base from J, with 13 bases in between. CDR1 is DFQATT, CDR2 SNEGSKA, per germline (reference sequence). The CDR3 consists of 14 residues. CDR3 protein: CSALRDLSYNEQFF. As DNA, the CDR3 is TGCAGTGCCCTCCGGGACCTGTCCTACAATGAGCAGTTCTTC.

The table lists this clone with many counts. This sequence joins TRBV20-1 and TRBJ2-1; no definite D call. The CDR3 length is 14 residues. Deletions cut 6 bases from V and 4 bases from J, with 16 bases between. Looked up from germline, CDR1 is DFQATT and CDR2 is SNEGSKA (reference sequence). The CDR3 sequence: CSARRGLSYNEQFF. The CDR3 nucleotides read TGCAGTGCCCGACGTGGGCTCTCGTACAATGAGCAGTTCTTC.

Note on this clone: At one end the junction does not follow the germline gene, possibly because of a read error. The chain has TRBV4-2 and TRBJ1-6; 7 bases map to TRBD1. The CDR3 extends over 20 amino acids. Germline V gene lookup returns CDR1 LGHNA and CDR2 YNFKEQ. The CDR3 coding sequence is TGTGCCAGCAGCCAAGAGGGAAGGTTGGACAGGAGCTCCTATAATTCACACCTCCGCTTT. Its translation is CASSQEGRLDRSSYNSHLRF.

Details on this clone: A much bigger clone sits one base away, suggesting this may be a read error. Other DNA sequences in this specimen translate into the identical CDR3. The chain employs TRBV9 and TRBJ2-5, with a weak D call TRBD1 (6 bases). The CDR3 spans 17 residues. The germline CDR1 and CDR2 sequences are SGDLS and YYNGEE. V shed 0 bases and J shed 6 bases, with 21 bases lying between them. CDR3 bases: TGTGCCAGCAGCGTAGCACCTTCGGGGCCAGGGGAGAAGACCCAGTACTTC. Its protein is CASSVAPSGPGEKTQYF.

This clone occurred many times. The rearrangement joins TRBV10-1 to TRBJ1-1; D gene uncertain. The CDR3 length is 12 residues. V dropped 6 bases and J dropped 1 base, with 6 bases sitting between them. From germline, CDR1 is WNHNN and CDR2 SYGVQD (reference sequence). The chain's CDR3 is CASSEGNTEAFF. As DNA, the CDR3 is TGCGCCAGCAGCGAGGGGAACACTGAAGCTTTCTTT.

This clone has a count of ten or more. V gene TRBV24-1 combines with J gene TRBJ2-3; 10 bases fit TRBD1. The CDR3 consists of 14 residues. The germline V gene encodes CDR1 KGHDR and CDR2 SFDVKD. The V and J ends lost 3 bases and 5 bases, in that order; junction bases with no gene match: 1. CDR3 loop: CATSDRTGGDTQYF. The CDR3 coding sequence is TGTGCCACCAGTGATAGGACAGGGGGAGATACGCAGTATTTT.

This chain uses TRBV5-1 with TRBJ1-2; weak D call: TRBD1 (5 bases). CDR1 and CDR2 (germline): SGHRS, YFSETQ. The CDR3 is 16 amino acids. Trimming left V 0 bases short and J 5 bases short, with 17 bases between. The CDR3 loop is CASSLEGQRCCYGYTF. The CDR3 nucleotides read TGCGCCAGCAGCTTGGAGGGGCAGAGATGTTGTTATGGCTACACCTTC.

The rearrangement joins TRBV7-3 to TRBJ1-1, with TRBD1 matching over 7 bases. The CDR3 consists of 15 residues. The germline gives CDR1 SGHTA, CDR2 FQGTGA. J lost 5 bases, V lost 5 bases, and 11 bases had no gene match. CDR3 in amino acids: CASSPHPQGNTEAFF. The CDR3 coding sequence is TGTGCCAGCAGCCCCCACCCACAGGGGAATACTGAAGCTTTCTTT. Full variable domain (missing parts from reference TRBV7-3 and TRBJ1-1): GAGVSQTPSNKVTEKGKYVELRCDPISGHTALYWYRQSLGQGPEFLIYFQGTGAADDSGLPNDRFFAVRPEGSVSTLKIQRTERGDSAVYLCASSPHPQGNTEAFFGQGTRLTVV.

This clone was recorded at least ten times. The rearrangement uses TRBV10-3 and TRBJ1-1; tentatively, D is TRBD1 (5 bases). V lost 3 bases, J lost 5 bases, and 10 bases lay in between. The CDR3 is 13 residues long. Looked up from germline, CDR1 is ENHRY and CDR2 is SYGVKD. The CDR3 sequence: CAISEGWGTEAFF. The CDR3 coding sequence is TGTGCCATCAGTGAAGGTTGGGGGACTGAAGCTTTCTTT.

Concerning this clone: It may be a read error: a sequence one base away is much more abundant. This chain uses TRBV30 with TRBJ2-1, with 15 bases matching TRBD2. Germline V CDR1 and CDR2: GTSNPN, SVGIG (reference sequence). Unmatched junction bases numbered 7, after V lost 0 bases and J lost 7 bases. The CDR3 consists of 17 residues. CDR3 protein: CAWSVVWTSGGVNEQFF. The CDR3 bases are TGTGCCTGGAGTGTAGTGTGGACTAGCGGGGGGGTTAATGAGCAGTTCTTC.

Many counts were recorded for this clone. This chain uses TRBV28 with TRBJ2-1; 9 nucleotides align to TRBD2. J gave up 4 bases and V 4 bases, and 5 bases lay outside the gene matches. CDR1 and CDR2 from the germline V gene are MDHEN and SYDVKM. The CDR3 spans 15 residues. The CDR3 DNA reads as TGTGCCAGCAGTTCTCTAGCGGGGATTTACAATGAGCAGTTCTTC. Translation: CASSSLAGIYNEQFF.

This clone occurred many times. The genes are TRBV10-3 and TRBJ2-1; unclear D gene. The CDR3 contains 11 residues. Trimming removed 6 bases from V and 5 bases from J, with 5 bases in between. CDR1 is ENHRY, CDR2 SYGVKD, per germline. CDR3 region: CAISGDNEQFF. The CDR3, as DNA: TGTGCCATCAGCGGAGACAATGAGCAGTTCTTC.